This T cell receptor beta chain emerged from a study of PD-1 blockade in mismatch repair-deficient tumors. A remark on this clone: What it binds is not known.

Profiled with immunoSEQ multiplex PCR; TCRdb holds only in-frame clones, not every one. Of around 120,000 clones listed, approximately 91% are singletons. Germline values: CDR1 GTSNPN, CDR2 SVGIG (reference sequence). This CDR3 spans 10 amino acids. V shed 5 bases and J shed 9 bases, with 7 bases lying between them. Study-wide results and limits: Rapid post-treatment expansion, then contraction, generally preceding radiologic response, marked tumor-resident clones.

This sample comprised peripheral blood, obtained 72 weeks after starting pembrolizumab. The receptor's source is an adult with mismatch repair-deficient cancer. V usage is TRBV30 and J usage is TRBJ2-2, with TRBD2 as a possible D gene (5 bases). In nucleotides, the CDR3 is TGTGCCTGGTCTAGCCGGGAGCTGTTTTTT. Its protein is CAWSSRELFF.